Described below is a single T cell receptor (beta chain) sequence and its context. A sample-barcoded 5' primer and a J-beta primer mix were used in a second PCR of about 7 to 12 cycles. A minimum of 2.5 million CDR3-containing paired-end reads was obtained for each sample. MiXCR, run by TCRdb on the 5' RACE reads, gives a single entry per CDR3 protein. The sample records roughly 800,000 distinct CDR3 sequences, approximately 25% being singletons. The sample comes from a study of blood T cells in healthy people across ages. The CDR3 is 12 amino acids. Deletions cut 1 base from V and 5 bases from J, with 8 bases between. CDR1 is SQVTM, CDR2 ANQGSEA, per germline. The data were also submitted as part of a second study, on T cells of mothers and their children. As reported in that work: Donors were three healthy Caucasian mothers and their six children.

The sequencing sample was made of blood. The source of this sequence is a boy younger than 18 in good health. This rearrangement joins TRBV29-1 to TRBJ1-2, with D perhaps TRBD1 (5 bases). In nucleotides, the CDR3 is TGCAGCGTTGAAGGACAGACATATGGCTACACCTTC. This sequence encodes CSVEGQTYGYTF.